These 17 T cell receptor beta chains came from one sample sequenced in a study of blood T cell repertoires in COVID-19. The assay was immunoSEQ multiplex PCR, and TCRdb's table has in-frame clones only and misses some. The sample carries over 150,000 clones, 90% recorded once. Material for sequencing was peripheral blood. Receptors originate from a man aged 45 to 65 with acute or convalescent COVID-19.

This clone appeared once. The genes are TRBV10-3 and TRBJ2-5; D might be TRBD2 (5 bases). V lost 7 bases and J lost 4, with 13 bases in between. Germline V gene sequence: CDR1 ENHRY, CDR2 SYGVKD. The CDR3 runs to 13 residues. The DNA for the CDR3 is TGTGCCATCAAAAGAGCGGATATAGAGACCCAGTACTTC. It translates to CAIKRADIETQYF.

The chain joins TRBV4-1 to TRBJ1-1; D remains unclear. The V end lost 1 base, the J end lost 0 bases, and 18 bases lay between the germline ends. This CDR3 has 18 residues. Germline values: CDR1 MGHRA, CDR2 YSYEKL. The DNA of the CDR3 is TGCGCCAGCAGCCAAGGATTATCCGAGCGCCTCATGAACACTGAAGCTTTCTTT. Its protein is CASSQGLSERLMNTEAFF.

The V gene is TRBV15, the J gene TRBJ1-3; 9 nucleotides agree with TRBD1. The germline CDR1 and CDR2 sequences are LNHNV and YYDKDF (reference sequence). The CDR3 runs to 16 residues. J lost 7 bases, V lost 1 base, and 8 bases had no gene match. The CDR3, as DNA: TGTGCCACCAGCAGAGGAGGGACAGGGAAGGATAACACCATATATTTT. Protein product: CATSRGGTGKDNTIYF. The complete variable domain, with remaining parts taken from reference TRBV15 and TRBJ1-3, reads DAMVIQNPRYQVTQFGKPVTLSCSQTLNHNVMYWYQQKSSQAPKLLFHYYDKDFNNEADTPDNFQSRRPNTSFCFLDIRSPGLGDTAMYLCATSRGGTGKDNTIYFGEGSWLTVV.

The rearrangement joins TRBV10-3 to TRBJ2-7; TRBD2 agrees at 8 bases. From germline, CDR1 is ENHRY and CDR2 SYGVKD. V was clipped by 3 bases and J by 0 bases; unmatched bases: 7. This CDR3 spans 16 amino acids. In DNA form, the CDR3 reads TGTGCCATCAGTGACCCCGGGGGGGGTAGCTCCTACGAGCAGTACTTC. Residues: CAISDPGGGSSYEQYF.

V and J are TRBV29-1 and TRBJ1-5, with TRBD1 identical over 9 bases. Germline trimming cut 4 bases from V and 1 base from J; bases unmatched to any gene: 5. There are 15 residues in the CDR3. Germline V gene data show CDR1 as SQVTM and CDR2 as ANQGSEA. Here the CDR3 DNA reads TGCAGCGTTGTGACAGGGGGAGGAAGCAATCAGCCCCAGCATTTT. It is translated as CSVVTGGGSNQPQHF.

The chain employs TRBV10-1 and TRBJ1-1; perhaps TRBD1 as D (6 bases). Germline CDR1 is WNHNN and CDR2 is SYGVQD (reference sequence). The CDR3 totals 13 residues. Trimming left V 0 bases short and J 5 bases short, with 7 bases between. The CDR3 sequence: CASSESRGTEAFF. The CDR3 DNA sequence: TGCGCCAGCAGTGAGTCCAGGGGTACTGAAGCTTTCTTT.

The V call is TRBV27, the J call TRBJ2-3; the match to TRBD1 covers 8 bases. CDR3 size: 18 residues. With 6 bases clipped from V and 1 base from J, the junction kept 15 bases outside the gene matches. CDR1 is MNHEY, CDR2 SMNVEV, per germline (reference sequence). Here the CDR3 reads CASRPPPWAGGGTDTQYF. The CDR3 DNA follows: TGTGCCAGCAGACCCCCCCCCTGGGCAGGGGGCGGCACAGATACGCAGTATTTT.

V is TRBV2 and J is TRBJ1-5; D gene unclear. Trimming removed 2 bases at V and 2 bases at J, with 10 bases between. CDR1 and CDR2 (germline): SNHLY, FYNNEI. The CDR3 length is 15 residues. In DNA form, the CDR3 reads TGTGCCAGCAGTGAAAAGCTGCGCGGCAATCAGCCCCAGCATTTT. This translates into CASSEKLRGNQPQHF. Looking up the rest from reference TRBV2 and TRBJ1-5 gives the full variable domain: EPEVTQTPSHQVTQMGQEVILRCVPISNHLYFYWYRQILGQKVEFLVSFYNNEISEKSEIFDDQFSVERPDGSNFTLKIRSTKLEDSAMYFCASSEKLRGNQPQHFGDGTRLSIL.

The chain combines TRBV9 with TRBJ2-7, with D possibly TRBD1 on 6 matching bases. CDR3 length equals 13 residues. V lost 4 bases, J lost 2 bases, and 10 bases lay in between. CDR1 is SGDLS and CDR2 is YYNGEE in the germline V gene. The CDR3 sequence is CASSLGQTYEQYF. The DNA for the CDR3 is TGTGCCAGCAGCTTAGGACAGACCTACGAGCAGTACTTC. The full variable domain, its missing parts supplied by reference TRBV9 and TRBJ2-7, is DSGVTQTPKHLITATGQRVTLRCSPRSGDLSVYWYQQSLDQGLQFLIQYYNGEERAKGNILERFSAQQFPDLHSELNLSSLELGDSALYFCASSLGQTYEQYFGPGTRLTVT.

CDR3 sequence: CAISQTLNRALYNEQFF. In nucleotides, the CDR3 is TGTGCCATCAGTCAAACCCTCAACAGGGCCCTCTACAATGAGCAGTTCTTC. This chain joins TRBV10-3 and TRBJ2-1, with D maybe TRBD1 (6 bases). V dropped 5 bases and J dropped 3 bases, with 20 bases sitting between them. Germline V CDR1 and CDR2: ENHRY, SYGVKD. The CDR3 loop spans 17 amino acids.

V is TRBV18 and J is TRBJ1-6; the D is unclear. This CDR3 region has 16 residues. V was shortened by 1 base and J by 7 bases, with 14 bases between the two germline ends. Germline CDR1 is KGHSH and CDR2 is LQKENI. The CDR3 is CASSPRPEGLNSPLHF. CDR3 sequence (DNA): TGTGCCAGCTCACCACGTCCAGAGGGTCTCAATTCACCCCTCCACTTT.

The chain joins TRBV6-5 to TRBJ2-3; no definite D call. Germline CDR1 is MNHEY and CDR2 is SVGAGI. This CDR3 is built from 13 residues. CDR3 in DNA: TGTGCACTTAGTGAGACTAGCACAGATACGCAGTATTTT. Its protein product is CALSETSTDTQYF.

The DNA for the CDR3 is TGTGCCACCAGCAGGCTCCATGGGGGGGGGTGGAATCAGCCCCAGCATTTT. Residues: CATSRLHGGGWNQPQHF. The chain uses TRBV15 and TRBJ1-5; D is possibly TRBD1 (5 bases). The CDR3 is 17 amino acids. Germline V lookup: CDR1 LNHNV, CDR2 YYDKDF (reference sequence). Deletions cut 3 bases from V and 4 bases from J, with 19 bases between.

The CDR3 DNA sequence: TGTGCCATCAGTAAGGGGGACGAGCAGTTCTTC. Encoded protein: CAISKGDEQFF. This chain uses TRBV10-3 with TRBJ2-1, with D possibly matching TRBD1 (6 bases). This CDR3 spans 11 amino acids. Trimming took 5 bases from V and 10 from J, leaving 9 bases between them. The V gene's germline CDR1 is ENHRY and CDR2 SYGVKD.

The chain uses TRBV7-6 and TRBJ2-7, with 10 bases fitting TRBD2. Looked up from germline, CDR1 is SGHVS and CDR2 is FNYEAQ. Trimming took 6 bases from V and 10 from J; bases not matched to a gene: 12. The CDR3 has 14 amino acids. This chain's CDR3 is CASSPGTSAFRQYF. CDR3 DNA sequence: TGTGCCAGCAGTCCCGGGACTAGCGCCTTTCGCCAGTACTTC.

The gene calls are TRBV7-3 and TRBJ2-5; 7 bases map to TRBD1. V lost 5 bases to trimming and J lost 3 bases; unmatched junction nucleotides: 9. This CDR3 has 15 residues. CDR1 is SGHTA and CDR2 is FQGTGA in the germline V gene. This chain's CDR3 is CASSLDPDREETQYF. The CDR3 bases are TGTGCCAGCAGCCTAGATCCCGACAGGGAAGAGACCCAGTACTTC. The full variable domain, completed using reference TRBV7-3 and TRBJ2-5, is GAGVSQTPSNKVTEKGKYVELRCDPISGHTALYWYRQSLGQGPEFLIYFQGTGAADDSGLPNDRFFAVRPEGSVSTLKIQRTERGDSAVYLCASSLDPDREETQYFGPGTRLLVL.

The chain uses TRBV14 and TRBJ1-1, with D unclear. V was clipped by 1 base and J by 0 bases, with 15 bases between them. Germline lookup yields CDR1 SGHDN and CDR2 FVKESK. The CDR3 totals 17 residues. The CDR3 coding sequence is TGTGCCAGCAGCCAAGCACACGGGATCTTCATGAACACTGAAGCTTTCTTT. Translating it yields CASSQAHGIFMNTEAFF. Combining the CDR3 with reference TRBV14 and TRBJ1-1 gives the whole variable domain EAGVTQFPSHSVIEKGQTVTLRCDPISGHDNLYWYRRVMGKEIKFLLHFVKESKQDESGMPNNRFLAERTGGTYSTLKVQPAELEDSGVYFCASSQAHGIFMNTEAFFGQGTRLTVV.